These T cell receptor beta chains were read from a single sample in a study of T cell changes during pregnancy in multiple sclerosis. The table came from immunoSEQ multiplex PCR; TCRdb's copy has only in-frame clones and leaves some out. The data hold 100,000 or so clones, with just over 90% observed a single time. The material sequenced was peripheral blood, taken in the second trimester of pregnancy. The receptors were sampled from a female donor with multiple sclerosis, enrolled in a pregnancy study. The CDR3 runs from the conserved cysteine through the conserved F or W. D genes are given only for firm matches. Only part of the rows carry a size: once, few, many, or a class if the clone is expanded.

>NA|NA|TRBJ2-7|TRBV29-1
TGCAGCGTAGCTACCTACGAGCAGTACTTC
CSVATYEQYF
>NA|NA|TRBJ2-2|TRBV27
TGTGCCAGCAAAGTTGGCGGGACGAACACCGGGGAGCTGTTTTTT
CASKVGGTNTGELFF
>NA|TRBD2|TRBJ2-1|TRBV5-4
TGTGCCAGCAGCCCCTCTAGCGGGTCCCCTCGGTTGAGGTGGGAGCAGTTCTTC
CASSPSSGSPRLRWEQFF
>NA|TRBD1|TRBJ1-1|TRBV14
TGTGCCAGCAGCCTTCGGACAGGCGGCAACACTGAAGCTTTCTTT
CASSLRTGGNTEAFF
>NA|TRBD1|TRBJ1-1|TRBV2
TGTGCCAGCATCGACAGGGATGGCAGGGTAGGGGACACTGAAGCTTTCTTT
CASIDRDGRVGDTEAFF
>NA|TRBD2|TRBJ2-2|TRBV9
TGTGCCAGCAGCGGCCTTAGCGGGGGGGGGCCCGGGGAGCTGTTTTTT
CASSGLSGGGPGELFF
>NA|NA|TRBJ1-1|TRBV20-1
TGCAGTGCTTCCCCGAGCGCGTCCGCTTTCTTT
CSASPSASAFF
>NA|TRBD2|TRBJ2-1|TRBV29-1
TGCAGCGTTCAACCGGGACTAGCGGGGGGTGAGCAGTTCTTC
CSVQPGLAGGEQFF
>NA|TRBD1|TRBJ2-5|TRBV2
TGTGCCAGCAACAGGGGCCAAGAGACCCAGTACTTC
CASNRGQETQYF
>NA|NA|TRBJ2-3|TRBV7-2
TGTGCCAGCAGCAAAGAGGTTAGCACAGATACGCAGTATTTT
CASSKEVSTDTQYF
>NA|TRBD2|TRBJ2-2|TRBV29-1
TGCAGCGTCATTAGCGGGAGGCAGAACACCGGGGAGCTGTTTTTT
CSVISGRQNTGELFF
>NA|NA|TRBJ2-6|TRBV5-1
TGCGCCAGCAGCTTATCTACAGGGACTGGGGCCAACGTCCTGACTTTC
CASSLSTGTGANVLTF
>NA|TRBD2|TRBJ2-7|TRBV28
TGTGCCGTCCGTCGGACTAGCGTCTACGAGCAGTACTTC
CAVRRTSVYEQYF
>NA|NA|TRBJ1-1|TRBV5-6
TGTGCCAGCAGCTCGGCGGGTAGCACTGAAGCTTTCTTT
CASSSAGSTEAFF
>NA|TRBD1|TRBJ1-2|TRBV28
TGTGCCAGCAGATCTTTTTACCGACAGGGAACATATGGCTACACCTTC
CASRSFYRQGTYGYTF
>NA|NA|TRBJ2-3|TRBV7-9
TGTGCCAGCAGCTTAGGGCCTGATACGCAGTATTTT
CASSLGPDTQYF
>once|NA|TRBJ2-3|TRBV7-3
TGTGCCAGCAGCGCCCTCGGGGGAACCACAGATACGCAGTATTTT
CASSALGGTTDTQYF
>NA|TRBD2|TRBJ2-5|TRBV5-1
TGCGCCAGCAGCACGGGGACTAGCCCACGAGAGACCCAGTACTTC
CASSTGTSPRETQYF
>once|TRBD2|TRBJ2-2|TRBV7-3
TGTGCCAGCAGCCCGGGACTAGCGTCAACCGGGGAGCTGTTTTTT
CASSPGLASTGELFF
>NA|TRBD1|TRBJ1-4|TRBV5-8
TGTGCCAGCAGCGCCGGGACAGGGAGAAATGAAAAACTGTTTTTT
CASSAGTGRNEKLFF
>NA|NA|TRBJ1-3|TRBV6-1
TGTGCCACTCTGGACAGCTTCTCTGGAAACACCATATATTTT
CATLDSFSGNTIYF
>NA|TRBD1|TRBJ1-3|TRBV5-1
TGCGCCAGCAGTCCCACAGGGGAGAGCTCTGGAAACACCATATATTTT
CASSPTGESSGNTIYF
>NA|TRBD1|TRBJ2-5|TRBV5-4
TGTGCCAGCAGCTTGAGACAGGGGCAAGAGACCCAGTACTTC
CASSLRQGQETQYF
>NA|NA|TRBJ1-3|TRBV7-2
TGTGCCAGCAGCTTGGAGGGCGGAGGAAACACCATATATTTT
CASSLEGGGNTIYF
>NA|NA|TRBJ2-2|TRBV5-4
TGTGCCAGCAGCTTGGAGGCCAGGGCGACCACCGGGGAGCTGTTTTTT
CASSLEARATTGELFF
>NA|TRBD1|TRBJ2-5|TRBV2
TGTGCCTGCCACCCGGGACAGTACCAAGAGACCCAGTACTTC
CACHPGQYQETQYF
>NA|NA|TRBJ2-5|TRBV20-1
TGCAGTGCTACCAGGGTTTGGTACTTC
CSATRVWYF